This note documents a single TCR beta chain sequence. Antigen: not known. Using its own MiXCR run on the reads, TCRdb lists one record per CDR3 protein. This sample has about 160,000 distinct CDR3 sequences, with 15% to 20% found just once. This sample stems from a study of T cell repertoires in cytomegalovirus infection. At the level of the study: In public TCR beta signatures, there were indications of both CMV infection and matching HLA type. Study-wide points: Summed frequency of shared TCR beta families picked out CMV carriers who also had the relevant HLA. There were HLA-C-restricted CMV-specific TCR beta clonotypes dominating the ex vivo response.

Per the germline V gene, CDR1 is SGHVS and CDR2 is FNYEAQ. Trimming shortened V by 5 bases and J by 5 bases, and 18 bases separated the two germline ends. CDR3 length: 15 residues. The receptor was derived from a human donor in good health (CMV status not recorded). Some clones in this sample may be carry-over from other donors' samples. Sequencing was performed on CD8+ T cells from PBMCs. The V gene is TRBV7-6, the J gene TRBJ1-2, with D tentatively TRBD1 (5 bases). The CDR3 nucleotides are TGTGCCAGCAGCCGGACGGGGCCCGGGACTTATGGCTACACCTTC. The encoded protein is CASSRTGPGTYGYTF.